The present T cell receptor (beta chain) was sequenced within a study of Ad26.COV2.S vaccination and SARS-CoV-2 variants. Study conclusions and caveats: Vaccine and placebo recipients had similar non-spike TCR breadth. After vaccination, reports described spike-specific CD8+ and CD4+ T cell responses as showing substantial breadth.

CDR3 length equals 11 residues. The V gene lost 0 bases and the J gene lost 6 bases, with 3 bases spanning the gap. Documented treatment: around 19 received Ad26.COV2.S at low or high dose, single or two shots; about 5 received placebo; per-sample allocation not given. Sampling was performed 63 days after the first vaccine or placebo injection. Boston hosted the donor, who was an adult aged 18-55 years. The shot given was an Ad26 vector that makes Wuhan-strain SARS-CoV-2 spike. Note on this clone: The antigen remains undetermined.

Some clones are missing from TCRdb's copy, which holds only in-frame ones; the method was immunoSEQ multiplex PCR. The sample consists of hundreds of thousands of clones, 90% of them appearing once. This clonotype originated in a person aged 18-60 years who received the Ad26.COV2.S COVID-19 vaccine or a placebo. Sequenced here: peripheral blood, sampled in a trial of Ad26.COV2.S vaccine versus placebo. This chain uses TRBV12-3 or TRBV12-4 with TRBJ2-7; D is unresolved. Written as DNA, the CDR3 is TGTGCCAGCAGTTTAGCATCCGAGCAGTACTTC. Protein product: CASSLASEQYF.